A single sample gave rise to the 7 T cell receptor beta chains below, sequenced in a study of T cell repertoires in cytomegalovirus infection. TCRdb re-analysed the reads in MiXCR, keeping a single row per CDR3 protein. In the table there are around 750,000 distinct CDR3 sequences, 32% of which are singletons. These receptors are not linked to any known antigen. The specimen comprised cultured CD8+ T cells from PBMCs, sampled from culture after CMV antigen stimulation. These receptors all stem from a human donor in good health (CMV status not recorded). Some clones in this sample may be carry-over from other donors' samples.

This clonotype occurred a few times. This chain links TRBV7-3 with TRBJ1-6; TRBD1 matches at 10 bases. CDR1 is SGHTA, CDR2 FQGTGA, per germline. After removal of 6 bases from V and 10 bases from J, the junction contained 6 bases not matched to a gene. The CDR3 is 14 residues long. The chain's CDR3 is CASRTGGKGSPLHF. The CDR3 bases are TGTGCCAGCAGGACAGGGGGCAAGGGGTCACCCCTCCACTTT.

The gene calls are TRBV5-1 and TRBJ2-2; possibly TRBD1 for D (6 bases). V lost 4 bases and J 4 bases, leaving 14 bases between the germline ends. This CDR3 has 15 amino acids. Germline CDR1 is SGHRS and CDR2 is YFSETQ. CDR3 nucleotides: TGCGCCAGCAGCCCCAGGGGTCCCACCACCGGGGAGCTGTTTTTT. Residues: CASSPRGPTTGELFF.

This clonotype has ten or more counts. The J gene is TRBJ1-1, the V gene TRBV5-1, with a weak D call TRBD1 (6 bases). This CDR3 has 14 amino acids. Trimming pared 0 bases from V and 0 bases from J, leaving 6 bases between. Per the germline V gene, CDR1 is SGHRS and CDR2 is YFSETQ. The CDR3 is CASSLGQVNTEAFF. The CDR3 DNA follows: TGCGCCAGCAGCTTGGGACAGGTGAACACTGAAGCTTTCTTT.

CDR3 protein: CASSSYPVDETQYF. In DNA, the CDR3 is TGTGCCAGCAGCTCTTACCCTGTAGATGAGACCCAGTACTTC. The chain combines TRBV7-6 with TRBJ2-5, with D uncertain. Trimming left V 4 bases short and J 5 bases short, with 14 bases between. The germline gives CDR1 SGHVS, CDR2 FNYEAQ. This CDR3 is 14 amino acids long.

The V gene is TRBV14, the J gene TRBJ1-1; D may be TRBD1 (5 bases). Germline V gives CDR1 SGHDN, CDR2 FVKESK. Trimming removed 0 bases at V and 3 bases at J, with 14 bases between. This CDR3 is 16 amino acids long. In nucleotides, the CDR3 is TGTGCCAGCAGCCAAGACTTCAGGGTTGGGGACACTGAAGCTTTCTTT. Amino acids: CASSQDFRVGDTEAFF.

As DNA, the CDR3 is TGTGCCAGCAGCCCAGACAGGAGGGCAGCTTTCTTT. Protein sequence: CASSPDRRAAFF. This chain joins TRBV11-2 and TRBJ1-1; TRBD1 might be the D (6 bases). Looked up from germline, CDR1 is SGHAT and CDR2 is FQNNGV. V was trimmed by 5 bases and J by 10 bases, leaving 14 bases between them. The CDR3 has 12 amino acids.

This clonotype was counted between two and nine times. This chain's CDR3 is CASSQTGGSNQPQHF. CDR3 nucleotide sequence: TGTGCCAGCAGCCAGACCGGGGGTAGCAATCAGCCCCAGCATTTT. The chain links TRBV2 to TRBJ1-5; a weak D match, TRBD1 (5 bases). The CDR3 runs to 15 residues. The V end lost 6 bases, the J end lost 0 bases, and 12 bases lay between the germline ends. In germline, CDR1 is SNHLY, CDR2 FYNNEI.